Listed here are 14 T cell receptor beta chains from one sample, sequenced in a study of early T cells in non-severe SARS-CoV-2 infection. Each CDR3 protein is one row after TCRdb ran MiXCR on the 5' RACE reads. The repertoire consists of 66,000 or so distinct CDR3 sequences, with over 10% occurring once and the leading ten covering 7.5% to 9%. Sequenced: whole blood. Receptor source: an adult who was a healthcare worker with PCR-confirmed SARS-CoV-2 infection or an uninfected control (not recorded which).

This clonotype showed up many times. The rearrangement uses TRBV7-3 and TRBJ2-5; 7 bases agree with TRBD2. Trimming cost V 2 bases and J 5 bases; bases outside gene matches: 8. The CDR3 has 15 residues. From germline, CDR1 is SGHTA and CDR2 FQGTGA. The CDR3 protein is CASSLGLGKQETQYF. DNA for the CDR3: TGTGCCAGCAGCTTAGGACTAGGAAAACAGGAGACCCAGTACTTC.

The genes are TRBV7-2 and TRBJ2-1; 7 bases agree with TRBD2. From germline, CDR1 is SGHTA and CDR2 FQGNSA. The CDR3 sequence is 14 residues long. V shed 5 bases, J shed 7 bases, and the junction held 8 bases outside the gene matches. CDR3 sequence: CASSIGLGRNEQFF. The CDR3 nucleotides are TGTGCCAGCAGCATCGGACTAGGTCGAAATGAGCAGTTCTTC.

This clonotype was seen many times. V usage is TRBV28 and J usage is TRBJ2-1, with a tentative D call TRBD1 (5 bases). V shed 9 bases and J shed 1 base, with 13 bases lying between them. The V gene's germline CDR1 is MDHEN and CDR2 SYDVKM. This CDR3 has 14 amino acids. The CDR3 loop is CASSGANSYNEQFF. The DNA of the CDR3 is TGTGCCAGTAGTGGGGCTAATTCCTACAATGAGCAGTTCTTC.

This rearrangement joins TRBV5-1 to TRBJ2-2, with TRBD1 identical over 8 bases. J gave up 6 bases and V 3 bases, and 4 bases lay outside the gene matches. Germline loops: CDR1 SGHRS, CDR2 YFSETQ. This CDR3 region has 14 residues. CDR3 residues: CASSSQGAAGELFF. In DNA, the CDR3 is TGCGCCAGCAGCTCCCAGGGGGCTGCCGGGGAGCTGTTTTTT.

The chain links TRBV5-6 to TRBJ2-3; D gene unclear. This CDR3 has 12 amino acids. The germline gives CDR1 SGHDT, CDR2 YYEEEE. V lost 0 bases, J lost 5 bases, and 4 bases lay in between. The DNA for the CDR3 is TGTGCCAGCAGCTTGGAGGAAGATACGCAGTATTTT. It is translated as CASSLEEDTQYF.

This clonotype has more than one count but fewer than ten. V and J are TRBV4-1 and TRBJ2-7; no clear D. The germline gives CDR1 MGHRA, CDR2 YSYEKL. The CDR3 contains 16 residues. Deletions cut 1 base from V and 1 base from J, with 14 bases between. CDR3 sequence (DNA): TGCGCCAGCAGCCAAGTAATGCGGCAGATTTCCTACGAGCAGTACTTC. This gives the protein CASSQVMRQISYEQYF.

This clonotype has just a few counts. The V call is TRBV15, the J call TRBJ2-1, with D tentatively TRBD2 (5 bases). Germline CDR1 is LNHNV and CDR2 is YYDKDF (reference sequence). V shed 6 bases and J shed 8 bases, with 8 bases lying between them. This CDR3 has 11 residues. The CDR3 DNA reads TGTGCCACCAGAGCGGAGGATGAGCAGTTCTTC. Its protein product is CATRAEDEQFF.

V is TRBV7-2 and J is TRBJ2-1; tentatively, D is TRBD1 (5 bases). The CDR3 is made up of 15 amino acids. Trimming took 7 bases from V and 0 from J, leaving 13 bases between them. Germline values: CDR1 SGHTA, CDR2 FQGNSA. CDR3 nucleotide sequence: TGTGCCAGCACCGTGGGGCCAAGCTCCTACAATGAGCAGTTCTTC. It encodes CASTVGPSSYNEQFF.

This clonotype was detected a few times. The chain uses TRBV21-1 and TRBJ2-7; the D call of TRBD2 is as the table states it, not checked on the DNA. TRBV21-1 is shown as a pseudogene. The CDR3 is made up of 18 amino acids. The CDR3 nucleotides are TGTGCCAGCAGCAAAGGCACCCTCCTGAACCCGAGGGGCTACGAGCAGTACTTC. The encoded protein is CASSKGTLLNPRGYEQYF.

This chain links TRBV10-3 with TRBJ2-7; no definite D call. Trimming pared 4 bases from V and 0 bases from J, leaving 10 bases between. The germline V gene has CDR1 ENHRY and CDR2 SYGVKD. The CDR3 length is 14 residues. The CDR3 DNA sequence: TGTGCCATCAGTGGGTCCAGCGACTCCTACGAGCAGTACTTC. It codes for CAISGSSDSYEQYF.

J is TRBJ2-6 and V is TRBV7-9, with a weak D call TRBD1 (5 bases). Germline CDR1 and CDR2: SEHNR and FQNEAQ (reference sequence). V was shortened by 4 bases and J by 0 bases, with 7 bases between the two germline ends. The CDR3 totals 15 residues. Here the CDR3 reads CASSSRDSGANVLTF. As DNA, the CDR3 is TGTGCCAGCAGCTCCAGGGACTCTGGGGCCAACGTCCTGACTTTC.

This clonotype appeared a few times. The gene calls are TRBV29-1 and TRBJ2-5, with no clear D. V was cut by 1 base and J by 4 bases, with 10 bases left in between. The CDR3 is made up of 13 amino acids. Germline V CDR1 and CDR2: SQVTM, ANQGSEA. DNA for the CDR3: TGCAGCGTTGAAGGGGTAGCATTAGAGACCCAGTACTTC. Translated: CSVEGVALETQYF.

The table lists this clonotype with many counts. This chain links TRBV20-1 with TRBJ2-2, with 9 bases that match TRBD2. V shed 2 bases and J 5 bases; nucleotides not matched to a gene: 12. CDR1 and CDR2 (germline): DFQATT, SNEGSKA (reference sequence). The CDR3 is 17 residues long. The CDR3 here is CSARRLAGGQGTGELFF. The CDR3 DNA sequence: TGCAGTGCTAGAAGGCTGGCGGGAGGGCAGGGGACCGGGGAGCTGTTTTTT.

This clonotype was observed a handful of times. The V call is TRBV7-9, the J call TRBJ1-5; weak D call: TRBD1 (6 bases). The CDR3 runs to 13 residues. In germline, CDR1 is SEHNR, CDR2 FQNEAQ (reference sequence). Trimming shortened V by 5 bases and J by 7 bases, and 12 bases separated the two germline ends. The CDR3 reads CASSPTGPQPQHF. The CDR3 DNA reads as TGTGCCAGCAGCCCCACAGGGCCCCAGCCCCAGCATTTT.